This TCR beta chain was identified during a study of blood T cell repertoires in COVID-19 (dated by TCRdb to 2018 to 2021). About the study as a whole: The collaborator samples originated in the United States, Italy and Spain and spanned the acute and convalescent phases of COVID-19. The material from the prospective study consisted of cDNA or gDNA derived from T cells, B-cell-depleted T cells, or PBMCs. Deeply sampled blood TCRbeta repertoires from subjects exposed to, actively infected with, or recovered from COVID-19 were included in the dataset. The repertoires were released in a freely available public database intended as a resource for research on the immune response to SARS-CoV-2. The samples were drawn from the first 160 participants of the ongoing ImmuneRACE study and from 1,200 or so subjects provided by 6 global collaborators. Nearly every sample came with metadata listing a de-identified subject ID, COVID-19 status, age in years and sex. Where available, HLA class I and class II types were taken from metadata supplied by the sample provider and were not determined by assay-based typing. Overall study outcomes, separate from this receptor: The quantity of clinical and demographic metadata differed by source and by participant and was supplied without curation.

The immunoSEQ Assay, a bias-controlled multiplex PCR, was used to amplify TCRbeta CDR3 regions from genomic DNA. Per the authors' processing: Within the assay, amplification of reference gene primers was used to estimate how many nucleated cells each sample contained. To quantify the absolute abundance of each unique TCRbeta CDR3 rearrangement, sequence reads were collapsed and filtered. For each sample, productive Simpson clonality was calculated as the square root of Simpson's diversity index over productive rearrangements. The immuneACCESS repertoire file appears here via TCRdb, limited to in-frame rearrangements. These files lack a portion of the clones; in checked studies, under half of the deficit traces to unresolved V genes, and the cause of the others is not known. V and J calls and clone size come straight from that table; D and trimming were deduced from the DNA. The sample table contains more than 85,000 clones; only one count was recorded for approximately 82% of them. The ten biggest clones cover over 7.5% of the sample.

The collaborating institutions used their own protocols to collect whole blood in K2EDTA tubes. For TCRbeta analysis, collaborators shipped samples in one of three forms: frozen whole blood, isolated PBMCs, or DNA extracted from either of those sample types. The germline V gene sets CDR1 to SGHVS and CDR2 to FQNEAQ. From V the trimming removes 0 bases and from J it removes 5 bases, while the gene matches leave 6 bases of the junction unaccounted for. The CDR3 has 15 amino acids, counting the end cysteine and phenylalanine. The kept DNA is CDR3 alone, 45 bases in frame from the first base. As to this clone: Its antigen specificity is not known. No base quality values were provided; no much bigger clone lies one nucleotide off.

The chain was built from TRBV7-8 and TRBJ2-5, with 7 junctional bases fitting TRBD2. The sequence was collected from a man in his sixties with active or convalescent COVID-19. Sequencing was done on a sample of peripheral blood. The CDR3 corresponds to CASSLAGGFFETQYF. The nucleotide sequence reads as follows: TGTGCCAGCAGCTTAGCGGGAGGGTTTTTTGAGACCCAGTACTTC. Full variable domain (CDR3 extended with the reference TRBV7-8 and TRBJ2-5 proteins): GAGVSQSPRYKVAKRGQDVALRCDPISGHVSLFWYQQALGQGPEFLTYFQNEAQLDKSGLPSDRFFAERPEGSVSTLKIQRTQQEDSAVYLCASSLAGGFFETQYFGPGTRLLVL.